This T cell receptor (beta chain) appears in the sequencing data of a study of shared clonotypes between healthy human individuals. Study-level points and caveats: Naive subsets typically showed greater estimated richness than memory subsets. When compared with the clonotypes that were shared by all four sorted-subset donors, the non-shared clonotypes turned out to have lower generation probabilities. Tissues were not sampled, only blood, and their repertoires likely differ. Four donors had 5% to 6.5% of their naive CD4 clonotypes in common.

Turning to this clone: Its specificity is unknown.

Assay used: immunoSEQ multiplex PCR; TCRdb lists only in-frame clones, some missing. The table shows roughly 1,600,000 clones, with approximately 98.5% occurring only once. The germline V gene has CDR1 LNHDA and CDR2 SQIVND (reference sequence). V lost 6 bases, J lost 5 bases, and 11 bases lay in between. The CDR3 length is 13 residues. Sequencing was carried out using naive CD4+ T cells sorted from blood. Subset specified: CD45RA+ positively selected. This receptor was obtained from a man aged 25 to 40 in good health. The chain uses TRBV19 and TRBJ2-1, with a possible D match to TRBD2 (5 bases). The CDR3 DNA follows: TGTGCCAGTAGGGATACTAGTCACAATGAGCAGTTCTTC. It encodes CASRDTSHNEQFF.